This T cell receptor (beta chain) was sequenced in a study of blood T cell repertoires in COVID-19. In this sample, this clone turned up once. Per the original data handling: Reference gene primer amplification yielded estimated nucleated cell counts. The data were produced by immunoSEQ multiplex PCR, yet TCRdb's version contains in-frame clones alone and is incomplete. Clone size and V and J calls were adopted from that table, with D and trimming inferred from the DNA. The data show 150,000 to 200,000 clones, 81% seen once. The material sequenced was peripheral blood. This TCR derives from a human donor in a cohort sampled during active COVID-19.

In DNA form, the CDR3 reads TGTGCCAGCAGCGCCCAGACGAGGGCCACAGATACGCAGTATTTT. Residues: CASSAQTRATDTQYF. J is TRBJ2-3 and V is TRBV7-8, with D tentatively TRBD2 (5 bases). V dropped 5 bases and J dropped 2 bases, with 14 bases sitting between them. This CDR3 is built from 15 residues. In germline, CDR1 is SGHVS, CDR2 FQNEAQ.